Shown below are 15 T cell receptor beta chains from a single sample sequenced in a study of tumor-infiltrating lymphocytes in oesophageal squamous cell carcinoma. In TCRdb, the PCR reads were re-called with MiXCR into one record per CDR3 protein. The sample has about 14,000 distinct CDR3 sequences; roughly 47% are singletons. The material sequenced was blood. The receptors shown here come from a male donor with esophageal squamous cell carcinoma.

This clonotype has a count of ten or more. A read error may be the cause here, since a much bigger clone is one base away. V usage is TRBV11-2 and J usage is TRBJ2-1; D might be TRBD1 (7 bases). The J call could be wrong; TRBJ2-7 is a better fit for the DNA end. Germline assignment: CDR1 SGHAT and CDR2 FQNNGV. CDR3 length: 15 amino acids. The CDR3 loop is CASSVGGGIGNEQYF. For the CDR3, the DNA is TGTGCCAGCAGCGTAGGGGGCGGGATAGGGAATGAGCAGTACTTC.

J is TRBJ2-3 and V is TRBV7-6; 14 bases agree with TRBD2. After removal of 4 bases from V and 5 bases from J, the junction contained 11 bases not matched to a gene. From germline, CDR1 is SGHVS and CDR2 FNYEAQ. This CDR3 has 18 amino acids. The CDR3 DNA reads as TGTGCCAGCAGCTCAACGTCGACTAGCGGGGGGGTTATAGATACGCAGTATTTT. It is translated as CASSSTSTSGGVIDTQYF.

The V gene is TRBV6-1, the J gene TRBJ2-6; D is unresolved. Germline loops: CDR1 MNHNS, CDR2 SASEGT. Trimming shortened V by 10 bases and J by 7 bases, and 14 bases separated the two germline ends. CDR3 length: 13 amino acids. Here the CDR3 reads CAIHRVGANVLTF. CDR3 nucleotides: TGTGCCATCCACCGGGTGGGCGCCAACGTCCTGACTTTC.

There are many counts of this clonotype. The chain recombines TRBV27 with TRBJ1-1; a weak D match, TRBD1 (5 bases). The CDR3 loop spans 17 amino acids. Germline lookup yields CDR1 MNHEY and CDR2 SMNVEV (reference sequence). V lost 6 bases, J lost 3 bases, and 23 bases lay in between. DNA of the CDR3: TGTGCCAGCAGCAACCCTCCCAACAGGTTCACGCACACTGAAGCTTTCTTT. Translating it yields CASSNPPNRFTHTEAFF.

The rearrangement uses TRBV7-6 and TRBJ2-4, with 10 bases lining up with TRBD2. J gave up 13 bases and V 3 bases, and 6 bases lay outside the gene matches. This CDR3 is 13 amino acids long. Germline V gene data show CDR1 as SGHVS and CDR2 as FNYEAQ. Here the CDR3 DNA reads TGTGCCAGCAGCTTCGGGCTAGCGGGGGAGCAGTACTTC. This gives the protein CASSFGLAGEQYF.

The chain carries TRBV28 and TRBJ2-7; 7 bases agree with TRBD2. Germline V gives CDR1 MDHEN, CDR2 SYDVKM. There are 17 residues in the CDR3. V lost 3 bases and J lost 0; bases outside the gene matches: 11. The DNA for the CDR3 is TGTGCCAGCAGTTTTGGACCCCAGGGACTATCCTCCTACGAGCAGTACTTC. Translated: CASSFGPQGLSSYEQYF.

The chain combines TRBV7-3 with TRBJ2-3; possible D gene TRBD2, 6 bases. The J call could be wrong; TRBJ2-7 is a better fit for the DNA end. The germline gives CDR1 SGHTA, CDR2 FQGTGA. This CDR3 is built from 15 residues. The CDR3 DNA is TGTGCCAGCAGCCTCTCCTCGGGGACTTATTACGAGCAGTACTTC. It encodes CASSLSSGTYYEQYF.

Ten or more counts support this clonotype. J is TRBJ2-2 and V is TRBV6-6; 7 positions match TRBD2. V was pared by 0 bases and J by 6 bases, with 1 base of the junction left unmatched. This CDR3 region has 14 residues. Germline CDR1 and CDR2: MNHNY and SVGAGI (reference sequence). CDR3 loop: CASSYSGGPGELFF. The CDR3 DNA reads TGTGCCAGCAGTTACTCGGGAGGGCCCGGGGAGCTGTTTTTT.

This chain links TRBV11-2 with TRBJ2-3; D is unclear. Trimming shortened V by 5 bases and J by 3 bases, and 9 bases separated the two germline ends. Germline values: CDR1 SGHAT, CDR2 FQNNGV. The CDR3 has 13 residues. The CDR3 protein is CASSRTATDTQYF. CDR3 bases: TGTGCCAGCAGCCGGACGGCAACAGATACGCAGTATTTT.

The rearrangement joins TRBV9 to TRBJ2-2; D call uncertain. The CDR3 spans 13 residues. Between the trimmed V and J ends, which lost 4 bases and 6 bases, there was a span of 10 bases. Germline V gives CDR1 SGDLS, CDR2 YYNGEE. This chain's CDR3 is CASSTDVAGELFF. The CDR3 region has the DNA TGTGCCAGCAGCACCGACGTGGCCGGGGAGCTGTTTTTT.

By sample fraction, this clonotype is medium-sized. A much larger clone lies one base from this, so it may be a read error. In DNA form, the CDR3 reads TGTGCCAGCAGCTTATACCCTAGCGGAGGCAATGAGCAGTACTTC. Its translation is CASSLYPSGGNEQYF. The chain recombines TRBV7-2 with TRBJ2-7; 7 positions agree with TRBD2. Germline assignment: CDR1 SGHTA and CDR2 FQGNSA. CDR3 length equals 15 residues. Trimming at V came to 2 bases and at J to 7 bases, leaving 11 bases not matched to a gene.

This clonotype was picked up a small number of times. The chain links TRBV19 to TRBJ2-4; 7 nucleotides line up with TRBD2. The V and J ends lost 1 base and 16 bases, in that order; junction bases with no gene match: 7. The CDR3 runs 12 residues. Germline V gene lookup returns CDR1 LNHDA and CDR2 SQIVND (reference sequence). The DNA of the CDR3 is TGTGCCAGTAGTATAGGGCGGGAGATGTTTTACTTC. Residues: CASSIGREMFYF. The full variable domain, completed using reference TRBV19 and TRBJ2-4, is DGGITQSPKYLFRKEGQNVTLSCEQNLNHDAMYWYRQDPGQGLRLIYYSQIVNDFQKGDIAEGYSVSREKKESFPLTVTSAQKNPTAFYLCASSIGREMFYFGAGTRLSVL.

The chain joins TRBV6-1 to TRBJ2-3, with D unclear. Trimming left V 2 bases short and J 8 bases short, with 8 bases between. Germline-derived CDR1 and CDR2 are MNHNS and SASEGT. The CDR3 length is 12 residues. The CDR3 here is CASSEWGTTQYF. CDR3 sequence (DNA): TGTGCCAGCAGTGAATGGGGTACTACGCAGTATTTT.

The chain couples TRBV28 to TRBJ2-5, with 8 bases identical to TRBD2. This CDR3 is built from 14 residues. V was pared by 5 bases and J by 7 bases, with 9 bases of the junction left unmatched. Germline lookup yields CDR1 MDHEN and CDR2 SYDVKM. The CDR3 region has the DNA TGTGCCAGCAGTCGAGCGGGAGCCGGAGGGACCCAGTACTTC. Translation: CASSRAGAGGTQYF.

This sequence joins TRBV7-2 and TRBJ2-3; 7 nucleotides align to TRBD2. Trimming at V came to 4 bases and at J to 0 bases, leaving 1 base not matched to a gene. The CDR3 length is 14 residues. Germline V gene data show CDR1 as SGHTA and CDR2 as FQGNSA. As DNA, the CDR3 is TGTGCCAGCAGCTGGGGAGGGAGCACAGATACGCAGTATTTT. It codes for CASSWGGSTDTQYF.